Below, 10 T cell receptor beta chains from the same sample are listed, as sequenced in a study of T cell repertoires in cytomegalovirus infection. TCRdb fed the reads into MiXCR, producing one record per CDR3 protein. The sample shows about 240,000 distinct CDR3 sequences, 9% to 15% of them seen only once. Sequencing was carried out using PBMCs. Receptors were obtained from a human donor in good health (CMV status not recorded). Some clones in this sample may be carry-over from other donors' samples.

This clonotype was seen many times. V is TRBV20-1 and J is TRBJ1-3; D gene unclear. V was trimmed by 3 bases and J by 7 bases, leaving 22 bases between them. The length of the CDR3 is 16 residues. CDR1 is DFQATT and CDR2 is SNEGSKA in the germline V gene (reference sequence). CDR3 residues: CSASPPTRLTGNTIYF. The CDR3 coding sequence is TGCAGTGCTAGTCCCCCGACAAGACTAACGGGGAACACCATATATTTT.

This clonotype was observed at least ten times. The chain links TRBV12-3 or TRBV12-4 to TRBJ2-5, with 7 bases that match TRBD1. The trim removed 6 bases at V and 10 bases at J, leaving 8 bases unmatched. The CDR3 has 12 residues. The CDR3 loop reads CASRRQGPNQYF. CDR3 DNA: TGTGCCAGCAGAAGACAGGGTCCGAACCAGTACTTC.

Many counts were recorded for this clonotype. This CDR3 is CASSAGLAEYNEQFF. CDR3 in DNA: TGTGCCAGCAGCGCGGGACTAGCGGAGTACAATGAGCAGTTCTTC. The V call is TRBV11-1, the J call TRBJ2-1; 11 nucleotides agree with TRBD2. Germline assignment: CDR1 SGHAT and CDR2 FQDESV (reference sequence). The CDR3 is 15 amino acids. V was clipped by 5 bases and J by 4 bases; unmatched bases: 4.

This clonotype was detected only a few times. The chain couples TRBV11-2 to TRBJ2-5, with a tentative D call TRBD1 (6 bases). CDR3 length: 14 amino acids. V lost 5 bases, J lost 0 bases, and 10 bases lay in between. The germline CDR1 and CDR2 sequences are SGHAT and FQNNGV. The chain's CDR3 is CASSLQGNQETQYF. CDR3 sequence (DNA): TGTGCCAGCAGCCTACAGGGCAACCAAGAGACCCAGTACTTC.

This clonotype was counted at least ten times. The rearrangement joins TRBV12-3 or TRBV12-4 to TRBJ2-3, with a tentative D call TRBD1 (5 bases). V shed 5 bases and J shed 0 bases, with 15 bases lying between them. This CDR3 has 16 amino acids. CDR3 sequence: CASSRRQGPSTDTQYF. CDR3 DNA: TGTGCCAGCAGTCGGCGCCAGGGCCCTAGCACAGATACGCAGTATTTT.

The chain links TRBV10-3 to TRBJ2-1; 9 bases line up with TRBD1. CDR1 is ENHRY, CDR2 SYGVKD, per germline. This CDR3 is 12 amino acids long. V lost 10 bases and J lost 7; bases outside the gene matches: 5. For the CDR3, the DNA is TGTGCCACCGGGACAGGGACAAATGAGCAGTTCTTC. It specifies CATGTGTNEQFF.

There are many counts of this clonotype. V gene TRBV28 combines with J gene TRBJ2-1; D ambiguous. Per the germline V gene, CDR1 is MDHEN and CDR2 is SYDVKM. V gave up 5 bases and J gave up 5 bases, with 10 bases separating them. The CDR3 covers 13 residues. The CDR3 sequence: CASSRASHNEQFF. CDR3 sequence (DNA): TGTGCCAGCAGTAGAGCATCCCACAATGAGCAGTTCTTC.

This clonotype has more than one count but fewer than ten. J is TRBJ1-1 and V is TRBV29-1; D perhaps matches TRBD1 (6 bases). Per the germline V gene, CDR1 is SQVTM and CDR2 is ANQGSEA. This CDR3 has 14 amino acids. The V end was cut by 4 bases, the J end by 1 base, with 13 bases between. DNA for the CDR3: TGCAGCGTTGCAAACAGGGAGGGGAACACTGAAGCTTTCTTT. Its protein is CSVANREGNTEAFF.

The J gene is TRBJ2-5, the V gene TRBV20-1, with a possible D match to TRBD2 (7 bases). This CDR3 region has 14 residues. Germline lookup yields CDR1 DFQATT and CDR2 SNEGSKA (reference sequence). Trimming took off 1 base at V and 2 bases at J, with 11 bases between the two ends. DNA of the CDR3: TGCAGTGCTAGAGCCGGGGGGCTTCAAGAGACCCAGTACTTC. Protein product: CSARAGGLQETQYF.

Many counts were recorded for this clonotype. The chain couples TRBV7-2 to TRBJ2-5; maybe TRBD1 (5 bases). The CDR3 is 15 residues long. Trimming took off 5 bases at V and 2 bases at J, with 15 bases between the two ends. Germline values: CDR1 SGHTA, CDR2 FQGNSA. The chain's CDR3 is CASSEVSRTQETQYF. DNA for the CDR3: TGTGCCAGCAGCGAAGTTTCGCGGACACAAGAGACCCAGTACTTC.